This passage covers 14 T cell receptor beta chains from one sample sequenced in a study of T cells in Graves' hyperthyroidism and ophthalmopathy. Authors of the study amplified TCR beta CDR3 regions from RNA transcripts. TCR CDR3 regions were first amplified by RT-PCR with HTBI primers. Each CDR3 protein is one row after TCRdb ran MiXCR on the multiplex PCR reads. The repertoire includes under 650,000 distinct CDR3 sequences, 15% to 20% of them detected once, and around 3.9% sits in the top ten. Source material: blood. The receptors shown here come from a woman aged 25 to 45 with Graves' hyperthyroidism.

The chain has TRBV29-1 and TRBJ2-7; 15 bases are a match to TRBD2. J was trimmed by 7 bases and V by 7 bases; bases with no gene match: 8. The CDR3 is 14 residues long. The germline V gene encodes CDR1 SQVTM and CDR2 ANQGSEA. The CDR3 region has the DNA TGCAGCGCCTCCCCGGGACTAGCGGGAGGTGAGCAGTACTTC. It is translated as CSASPGLAGGEQYF.

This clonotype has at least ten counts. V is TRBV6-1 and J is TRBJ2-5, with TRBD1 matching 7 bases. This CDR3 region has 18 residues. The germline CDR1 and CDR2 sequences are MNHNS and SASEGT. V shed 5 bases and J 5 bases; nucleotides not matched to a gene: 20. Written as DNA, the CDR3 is TGTGCCAGCAGTTGGAAGACATTCGACAGGGTTGGTAGGGAGACCCAGTACTTC. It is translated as CASSWKTFDRVGRETQYF.

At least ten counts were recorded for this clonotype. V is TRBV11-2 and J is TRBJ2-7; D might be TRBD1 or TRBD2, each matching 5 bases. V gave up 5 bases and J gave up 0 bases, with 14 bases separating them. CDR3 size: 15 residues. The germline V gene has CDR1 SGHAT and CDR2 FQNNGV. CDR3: CASSLPGTNSYEQYF. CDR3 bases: TGTGCCAGCAGCCTACCCGGGACGAACTCCTACGAGCAGTACTTC.

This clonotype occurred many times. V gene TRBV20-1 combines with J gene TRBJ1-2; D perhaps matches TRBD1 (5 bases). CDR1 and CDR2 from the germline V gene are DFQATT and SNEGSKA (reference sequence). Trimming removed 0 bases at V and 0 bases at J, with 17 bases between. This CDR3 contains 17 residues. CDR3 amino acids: CSARDWGGGGTNYGYTF. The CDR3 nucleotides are TGCAGTGCTAGAGATTGGGGGGGAGGAGGAACTAACTATGGCTACACCTTC.

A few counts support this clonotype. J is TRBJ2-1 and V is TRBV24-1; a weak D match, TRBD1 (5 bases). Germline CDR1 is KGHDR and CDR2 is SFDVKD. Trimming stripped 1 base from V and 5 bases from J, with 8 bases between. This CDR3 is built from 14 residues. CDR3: CATSDLDSNNEQFF. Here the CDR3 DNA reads TGTGCCACCAGTGATTTAGACAGTAACAATGAGCAGTTCTTC.

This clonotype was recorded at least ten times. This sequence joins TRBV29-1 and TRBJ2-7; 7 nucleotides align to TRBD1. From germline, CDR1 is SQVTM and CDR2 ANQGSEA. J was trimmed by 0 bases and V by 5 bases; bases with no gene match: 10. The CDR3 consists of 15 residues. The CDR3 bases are TGCAGCGTTCTTTCCCCGGGACAGAGCTCCTACGAGCAGTACTTC. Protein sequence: CSVLSPGQSSYEQYF.

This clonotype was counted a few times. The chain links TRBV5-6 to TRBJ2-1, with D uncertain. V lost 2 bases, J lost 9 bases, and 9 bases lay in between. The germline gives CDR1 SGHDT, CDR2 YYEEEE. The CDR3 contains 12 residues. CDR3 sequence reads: CASSFWGGEQFF. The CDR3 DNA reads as TGTGCCAGCAGCTTTTGGGGTGGTGAGCAGTTCTTC.

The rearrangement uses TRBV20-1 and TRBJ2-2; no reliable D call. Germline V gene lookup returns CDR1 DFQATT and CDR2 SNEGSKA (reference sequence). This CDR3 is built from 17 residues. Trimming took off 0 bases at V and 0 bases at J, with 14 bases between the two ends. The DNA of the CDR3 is TGCAGTGCTAGAGAAGGCGGTTCGATCGCGAACACCGGGGAGCTGTTTTTT. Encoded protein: CSAREGGSIANTGELFF.

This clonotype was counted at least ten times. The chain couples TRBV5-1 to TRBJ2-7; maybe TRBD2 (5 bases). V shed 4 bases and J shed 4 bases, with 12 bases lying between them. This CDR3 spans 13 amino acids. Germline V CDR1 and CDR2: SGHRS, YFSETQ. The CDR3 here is CASSPNRGYEQYF. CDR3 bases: TGCGCCAGCAGCCCGAATCGGGGTTACGAGCAGTACTTC.

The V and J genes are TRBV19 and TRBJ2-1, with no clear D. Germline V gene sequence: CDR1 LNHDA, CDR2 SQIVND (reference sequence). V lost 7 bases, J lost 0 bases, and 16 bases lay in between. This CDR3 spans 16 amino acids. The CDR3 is CASTPFTLSSYNEQFF. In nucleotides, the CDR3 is TGTGCCAGTACCCCTTTCACTCTTAGCTCCTACAATGAGCAGTTCTTC. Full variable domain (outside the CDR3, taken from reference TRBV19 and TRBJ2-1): DGGITQSPKYLFRKEGQNVTLSCEQNLNHDAMYWYRQDPGQGLRLIYYSQIVNDFQKGDIAEGYSVSREKKESFPLTVTSAQKNPTAFYLCASTPFTLSSYNEQFFGPGTRLTVL.

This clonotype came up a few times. The DNA of the CDR3 is TGTGCCAGCAGTTCACCGTTGCGTGGGAGCTCCTACAATGAGCAGTTCTTC. Translated: CASSSPLRGSSYNEQFF. The rearrangement links TRBV5-4 to TRBJ2-1; tentative D call: TRBD2 (5 bases). This CDR3 has 17 residues. Germline values: CDR1 SGHNT, CDR2 YYREEE (reference sequence). The V end was cut by 5 bases, the J end by 0 bases, with 18 bases between.

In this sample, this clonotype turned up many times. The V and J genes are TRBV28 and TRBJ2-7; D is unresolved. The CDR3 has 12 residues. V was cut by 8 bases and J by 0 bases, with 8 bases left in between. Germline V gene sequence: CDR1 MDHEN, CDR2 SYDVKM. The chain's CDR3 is CASGVSSYEQYF. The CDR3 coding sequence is TGTGCCAGCGGAGTCAGCTCCTACGAGCAGTACTTC.

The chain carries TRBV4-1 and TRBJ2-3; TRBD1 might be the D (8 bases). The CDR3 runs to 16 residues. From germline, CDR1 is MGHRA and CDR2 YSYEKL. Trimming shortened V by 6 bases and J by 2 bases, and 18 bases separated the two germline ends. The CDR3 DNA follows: TGCGCCAGCAGTACAGGGGGAGGGACTAACACAGATACGCAGTATTTT. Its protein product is CASSTGGGTNTDTQYF.

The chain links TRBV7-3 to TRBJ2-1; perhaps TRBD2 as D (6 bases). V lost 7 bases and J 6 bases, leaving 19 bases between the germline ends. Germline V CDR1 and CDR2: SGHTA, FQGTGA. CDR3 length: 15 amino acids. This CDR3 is CASNDLHGSPNEQFF. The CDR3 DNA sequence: TGTGCCAGCAACGACTTACACGGGAGCCCCAATGAGCAGTTCTTC.